The rows below give T cell receptor beta chains drawn from one sample of a study of T cell repertoires in cytomegalovirus infection. For these receptors, no antigen is known. TCRdb reanalysed the reads using MiXCR and keeps one entry per CDR3 protein. The repertoire holds approximately 500,000 distinct CDR3 sequences, with 30% to 40% as singletons. The material was cultured PBMCs, obtained from culture after CMV antigen stimulation. Receptors originate from a human donor in good health (CMV status not recorded). Some clones in this sample may be carry-over from other donors' samples. Both conserved end residues are trimmed from each CDR3. The order of the fields is CDR3 protein, J gene, V gene, D gene. A D gene is named only where the DNA matches it firmly.

CDR3aa: GCRQGANTEAF; j_gene: TRBJ1-1; v_gene: TRBV12-3/TRBV12-4; d_gene: TRBD1
CDR3aa: ASSISPGGVFSNTGELF; j_gene: TRBJ2-2; v_gene: TRBV19; d_gene: TRBD2
CDR3aa: ASSFPGGVNQPQH; j_gene: TRBJ1-5; v_gene: TRBV7-8; d_gene: -
CDR3aa: ASSPSGTKVTGELF; j_gene: TRBJ2-2; v_gene: TRBV27; d_gene: -
CDR3aa: ASSTPLGAVTDTQY; j_gene: TRBJ2-3; v_gene: TRBV19; d_gene: -
CDR3aa: ASSYGWGRGEQY; j_gene: TRBJ2-7; v_gene: TRBV6-5; d_gene: -
CDR3aa: ASSPGTSGRDEQF; j_gene: TRBJ2-1; v_gene: TRBV7-9; d_gene: TRBD2
CDR3aa: ASSLGGTSGSKETQY; j_gene: TRBJ2-5; v_gene: TRBV5-8; d_gene: TRBD2
CDR3aa: ASSPSVGSGYEQY; j_gene: TRBJ2-7; v_gene: TRBV12-3/TRBV12-4; d_gene: TRBD2
CDR3aa: ASSLGELAGGPTEQF; j_gene: TRBJ2-1; v_gene: TRBV7-2; d_gene: TRBD2
CDR3aa: ASSSRGGSTEAF; j_gene: TRBJ1-1; v_gene: TRBV28; d_gene: -
CDR3aa: SVGVVPGDPRNTDTQY; j_gene: TRBJ2-3; v_gene: TRBV29-1; d_gene: -
CDR3aa: ASSYSRSGMVNTEAF; j_gene: TRBJ1-1; v_gene: TRBV6-2/TRBV6-3; d_gene: -
CDR3aa: ASSLEGRVNEKLF; j_gene: TRBJ1-4; v_gene: TRBV7-8; d_gene: -
CDR3aa: ASSPRESGDTQY; j_gene: TRBJ2-3; v_gene: TRBV11-2; d_gene: TRBD2
CDR3aa: ASSYRLASGKLF; j_gene: TRBJ2-2; v_gene: TRBV7-2; d_gene: TRBD2
CDR3aa: ASQLWLGNNYGYT; j_gene: TRBJ1-2; v_gene: TRBV7-9; d_gene: -
CDR3aa: ASSPRGEMDEAF; j_gene: TRBJ1-1; v_gene: TRBV18; d_gene: -
CDR3aa: ASSLQGLSQPQH; j_gene: TRBJ1-5; v_gene: TRBV2; d_gene: -
CDR3aa: ASSSHTGTSGRDTQY; j_gene: TRBJ2-3; v_gene: TRBV28; d_gene: TRBD2
CDR3aa: ASSQDSSGTQY; j_gene: TRBJ2-5; v_gene: TRBV3-1; d_gene: TRBD2
CDR3aa: ASRGTGYEQY; j_gene: TRBJ2-7; v_gene: TRBV5-1; d_gene: TRBD1
CDR3aa: ASSSRRLAGGWGETQY; j_gene: TRBJ2-5; v_gene: TRBV7-9; d_gene: TRBD2
CDR3aa: ASSIGRDNLNTEAF; j_gene: TRBJ1-1; v_gene: TRBV19; d_gene: -
CDR3aa: ASTVGGYNEQF; j_gene: TRBJ2-1; v_gene: TRBV11-2; d_gene: -
CDR3aa: ASSFVGAEAF; j_gene: TRBJ1-1; v_gene: TRBV7-2; d_gene: -
CDR3aa: ASSPGQTPYEQY; j_gene: TRBJ2-7; v_gene: TRBV2; d_gene: TRBD1